The next 19 T cell receptor beta chains were all read from a single sample in a study of CD8 T cells in ankylosing spondylitis (dated by TCRdb to about 2017). The library relied on 5' RACE. Sequencing relied on an Illumina HiSeq 2500. Clones were called with MiXCR by TCRdb after fastp trimmed the public reads at Q25, and only in-frame beta chains were retained. Here each entry gathers all rows of one CDR3 protein and keeps the most common genes and DNA. The sample contains tens of thousands of distinct CDR3 sequences, 7.4% of them found a single time. The ten largest clones represent around 8.7% of the sample. Input material: blood, either unsorted or a sorted T cell fraction (not recorded which). These receptors all stem from a female donor with ankylosing spondylitis or in good health (not recorded which).

This clonotype was observed at least ten times. The chain uses TRBV5-1 and TRBJ2-3, with TRBD2 matching over 10 bases. The CDR3 runs 18 residues. The germline V gene has CDR1 SGHRS and CDR2 YFSETQ. The J segment lost 5 bases and the V segment lost 0 bases, leaving 12 bases of the junction unmatched. The CDR3 sequence: CASSLVVRKASGGDTQYF. The DNA of the CDR3 is TGCGCCAGCAGCTTGGTAGTGAGGAAGGCTAGCGGGGGAGATACGCAGTATTTT. Complete variable domain (other parts from reference TRBV5-1 and TRBJ2-3): KAGVTQTPRYLIKTRGQQVTLSCSPISGHRSVSWYQQTPGQGLQFLFEYFSETQRNKGNFPGRFSGRQFSNSRSEMNVSTLELGDSALYLCASSLVVRKASGGDTQYFGPGTRLTVL.

There are many counts of this clonotype. The gene calls are TRBV12-3 or TRBV12-4 and TRBJ1-5; weak D call: TRBD1 (6 bases). The V end was cut by 5 bases, the J end by 5 bases, with 13 bases between. CDR3 length: 14 amino acids. CDR3 sequence (DNA): TGTGCCAGCAGTCGTACCGGGGGGCATCAGCCCCAGCATTTT. It codes for CASSRTGGHQPQHF.

Ten or more counts support this clonotype. This rearrangement joins TRBV10-3 to TRBJ1-1, with 7 bases matching TRBD1. V lost 6 bases and J lost 4; bases outside the gene matches: 8. This CDR3 comprises 14 residues. CDR1 and CDR2 from the germline V gene are ENHRY and SYGVKD. In DNA form, the CDR3 reads TGTGCCATCAGGGATAGGGGACAGACCACTGAAGCTTTCTTT. Translating gives CAIRDRGQTTEAFF.

To note about this clonotype: Mismatch with germline at one junction end may stem from a read error. This rearrangement joins TRBV5-1 to TRBJ2-2; possibly TRBD1 or TRBD2 for D (6 bases each). The CDR3 covers 15 residues. CDR1 is SGHRS, CDR2 YFSETQ, per germline. Written as DNA, the CDR3 is TGCGCCAGCAGCTTGGAGGGGGGAAACACCGAGGAGCTGTTTTTT. Its protein is CASSLEGGNTEELFF.

This clonotype was picked up many times. The gene calls are TRBV5-1 and TRBJ1-4; D call uncertain. V was cut by 4 bases and J by 10 bases, with 14 bases left in between. This CDR3 is 13 amino acids long. CDR1 SGHRS and CDR2 YFSETQ come from the germline V gene. The CDR3 coding sequence is TGCGCCAGCAGCCCGGTGGAGTTCGGAAAACTGTTTTTT. Its protein is CASSPVEFGKLFF.

This clonotype was seen a few times. The CDR3 nucleotides are TGTGCCAGCAGTTTAAGCTTACAAGCTTTCTTT. Its translation is CASSLSLQAFF. This chain links TRBV12-3 or TRBV12-4 with TRBJ1-1; D gene uncertain. The CDR3 is 11 amino acids. V was trimmed by 2 bases and J by 9 bases, leaving 7 bases between them.

This clonotype was counted many times. CDR3: CASSPSFDRGTEAFF. The DNA for the CDR3 is TGTGCCAGCAGCCCCTCCTTCGACAGGGGCACTGAAGCTTTCTTT. V is TRBV7-2 and J is TRBJ1-1; TRBD1 aligns across 8 bases. The CDR3 has 15 amino acids. Germline V gene sequence: CDR1 SGHTA, CDR2 FQGNSA. The J segment lost 4 bases and the V segment lost 5 bases, leaving 9 bases of the junction unmatched.

At least ten counts were recorded for this clonotype. V gene TRBV6-5 combines with J gene TRBJ2-3, with D unclear. Germline CDR1 reads MNHEY; CDR2 reads SVGAGI. The CDR3 is 16 residues long. Trimming stripped 3 bases from V and 4 bases from J, with 17 bases between. The chain's CDR3 is CASSYVAHGGADTQYF. The CDR3 region has the DNA TGTGCCAGCAGTTATGTGGCGCACGGTGGGGCAGATACGCAGTATTTT.

This clonotype was seen many times. The chain uses TRBV28 and TRBJ1-5; a possible D gene is TRBD1 (5 bases). Germline CDR1 reads MDHEN; CDR2 reads SYDVKM. CDR3 length: 14 amino acids. V lost 6 bases to trimming and J lost 5 bases, with 14 bases between them. In nucleotides, the CDR3 is TGTGCCAGCAGCCTCAGGGTAAACCATCAGCCCCAGCATTTT. As protein: CASSLRVNHQPQHF.

This clonotype was counted ten times or more. This rearrangement joins TRBV5-1 to TRBJ1-2; D gene ambiguous. The CDR3 has 12 amino acids. Between the trimmed V and J ends, which lost 0 bases and 5 bases, there was a span of 5 bases. Per the germline V gene, CDR1 is SGHRS and CDR2 is YFSETQ. CDR3 sequence reads: CASSLDEYGYTF. CDR3 nucleotide sequence: TGCGCCAGCAGCTTGGACGAGTATGGCTACACCTTC. The full variable domain, with the rest looked up from reference TRBV5-1 and TRBJ1-2, is KAGVTQTPRYLIKTRGQQVTLSCSPISGHRSVSWYQQTPGQGLQFLFEYFSETQRNKGNFPGRFSGRQFSNSRSEMNVSTLELGDSALYLCASSLDEYGYTFGSGTRLTVV.

This clonotype was counted only a few times. CDR3 sequence (DNA): TGTGCCAGCTCAAATGTGGGGGTCCCTGAAGCTTTCTTT. Its translation: CASSNVGVPEAFF. The chain recombines TRBV7-2 with TRBJ1-1; a possible D gene is TRBD1 (5 bases). The CDR3 length is 13 residues. The germline gives CDR1 SGHTA, CDR2 FQGNSA. The V end lost 8 bases, the J end lost 6 bases, and 16 bases lay between the germline ends. The whole variable domain, remainder taken from reference TRBV7-2 and TRBJ1-1, is GAGVSQSPSNKVTEKGKDVELRCDPISGHTALYWYRQSLGQGLEFLIYFQGNSAPDKSGLPSDRFSAERTGGSVSTLTIQRTQQEDSAVYLCASSNVGVPEAFFGQGTRLTVV.

This clonotype was detected ten times or more. The gene calls are TRBV6-2 or TRBV6-3 and TRBJ2-2, with D tentatively TRBD1 or TRBD2 (5 bases each). Trimming stripped 7 bases from V and 6 bases from J, with 12 bases between. CDR1 and CDR2 from the germline V gene are MNHEY and SVGEGT. This CDR3 is built from 13 residues. The CDR3 spells CASTGAAPGELFF. The DNA for the CDR3 is TGTGCCAGCACCGGGGCGGCCCCCGGGGAGCTGTTTTTT.

This clonotype was detected many times. This chain uses TRBV9 with TRBJ2-3; 10 bases agree with TRBD2. After removal of 2 bases from V and 2 bases from J, the junction contained 2 bases not matched to a gene. This CDR3 is built from 15 residues. Looked up from germline, CDR1 is SGDLS and CDR2 is YYNGEE. CDR3 nucleotides: TGTGCCAGCAGCGTTAGCGGGGGGTACACAGATACGCAGTATTTT. It encodes CASSVSGGYTDTQYF.

This rearrangement joins TRBV5-1 to TRBJ1-2, with a possible D match to TRBD1 (6 bases). Per the germline V gene, CDR1 is SGHRS and CDR2 is YFSETQ. V gave up 2 bases and J gave up 2 bases, with 10 bases separating them. The CDR3 is 14 residues long. The CDR3 sequence: CASSFSGENYGYTF. CDR3 sequence (DNA): TGCGCCAGCAGCTTCTCAGGGGAGAACTATGGCTACACCTTC.

This clonotype was detected many times. The genes are TRBV6-2 or TRBV6-3 and TRBJ2-7, with a possible D match to TRBD1 (5 bases). V lost 2 bases, J lost 2 bases, and 16 bases lay in between. The germline gives CDR1 MNHEY, CDR2 SVGEGT. The CDR3 is made up of 16 amino acids. The CDR3 region has the DNA TGTGCCAGCAGTTACCAGGGCAGCCTTTGGGCCTACGAGCAGTACTTC. It specifies CASSYQGSLWAYEQYF.

This clonotype was seen ten or more times. The rearrangement uses TRBV24-1 and TRBJ1-2; tentatively, D is TRBD1 (6 bases). V lost 2 bases, J lost 9 bases, and 18 bases lay in between. Germline V lookup: CDR1 KGHDR, CDR2 SFDVKD. The CDR3 loop spans 15 amino acids. CDR3 DNA: TGTGCCACCAGTGATTCCGTGACAGGCCTAAATAGCTACACCTTC. This encodes CATSDSVTGLNSYTF.

This rearrangement joins TRBV2 to TRBJ2-3; D is unclear. Looked up from germline, CDR1 is SNHLY and CDR2 is FYNNEI. The CDR3 totals 13 residues. With 8 bases removed from V and 4 bases from J, the gap between germline ends came to 13 bases. The CDR3 here is CASVGSSADTQYF. The CDR3 DNA follows: TGTGCCAGCGTGGGGTCTAGTGCAGATACGCAGTATTTT.

This clonotype was counted many times. A read error may produce the germline difference seen at one junction end. V usage is TRBV20-1 and J usage is TRBJ2-1; 10 nucleotides agree with TRBD2. The CDR3 contains 17 residues. Germline CDR1 reads DFQATT; CDR2 reads SNEGSKA (reference sequence). The chain's CDR3 is CCANGMIAGGSLNEQFF. Written as DNA, the CDR3 is TGCTGTGCTAACGGGATGATAGCGGGGGGTTCTCTCAATGAGCAGTTCTTC.

This clonotype was picked up many times. This chain uses TRBV29-1 with TRBJ1-1, with 7 bases matching TRBD1. Germline values: CDR1 SQVTM, CDR2 ANQGSEA. J lost 1 base, V lost 7 bases, and 9 bases had no gene match. The CDR3 runs to 14 residues. The CDR3 is CSEGGGEGNTEAFF. In DNA form, the CDR3 reads TGCAGCGAAGGAGGGGGCGAAGGGAACACTGAAGCTTTCTTT.